The 14 T cell receptor beta chains below all came from one sample that was sequenced in a study of T cells in Graves' hyperthyroidism and ophthalmopathy. The CDR3 regions of TCR beta were amplified from RNA transcripts. The HTBI primer set served for first-round RT-PCR of the TCR CDR3. TCRdb analysed the multiplex PCR reads with MiXCR anew, one entry per CDR3 protein. Of a few hundred thousand distinct CDR3 sequences in the sample, around a sixth are singletons; the top ten hold 12% to 15%. Sequences were obtained from blood. These receptors all come from a woman aged 18-29 years with Graves' hyperthyroidism.

This clonotype was observed at least ten times. This chain connects TRBV5-1 to TRBJ2-1, with 8 bases identical to TRBD2. V lost 1 base and J lost 8; bases outside the gene matches: 5. The CDR3 extends over 14 amino acids. Germline CDR1 and CDR2: SGHRS and YFSETQ. The CDR3 region has the DNA TGCGCCAGCAGCTTGTATGCCGGGAGGGATGAGCAGTTCTTC. Amino acids: CASSLYAGRDEQFF. Looking up the rest from reference TRBV5-1 and TRBJ2-1 gives the full variable domain: KAGVTQTPRYLIKTRGQQVTLSCSPISGHRSVSWYQQTPGQGLQFLFEYFSETQRNKGNFPGRFSGRQFSNSRSEMNVSTLELGDSALYLCASSLYAGRDEQFFGPGTRLTVL.

V usage is TRBV3-1 and J usage is TRBJ1-2; 11 positions agree with TRBD1. Germline trimming cut 3 bases from V and 11 bases from J; bases unmatched to any gene: 8. The CDR3 length is 14 residues. In germline, CDR1 is LGHDT, CDR2 YNNKEL (reference sequence). Written as DNA, the CDR3 is TGTGCCAGCAGCCATTTCGGGGACAGGGGGAAGTACACCTTC. The encoded protein is CASSHFGDRGKYTF.

This clonotype was detected a few times. The chain uses TRBV7-6 and TRBJ1-4, with 9 bases fitting TRBD1. Trimming removed 5 bases from V and 8 bases from J; junction bases left unmatched: 12. Germline CDR1 SGHVS, CDR2 FNYEAQ. This CDR3 region has 16 residues. The CDR3 DNA is TGTGCCAGCAGCATTGGGACAGGGAGGGCTGGGGAAAAACTGTTTTTT. As protein: CASSIGTGRAGEKLFF. Combining the CDR3 with reference TRBV7-6 and TRBJ1-4 gives the whole variable domain GAGVSQSPRYKVTKRGQDVALRCDPISGHVSLYWYRQALGQGPEFLTYFNYEAQQDKSGLPNDRFSAERPEGSISTLTIQRTEQRDSAMYRCASSIGTGRAGEKLFFGSGTQLSVL.

This clonotype was seen repeatedly, ten times or more. The chain recombines TRBV20-1 with TRBJ1-2, with 10 bases aligning to TRBD1. This CDR3 has 12 amino acids. Germline CDR1 is DFQATT and CDR2 is SNEGSKA (reference sequence). Unmatched junction bases numbered 3, after V lost 3 bases and J lost 8 bases. The CDR3 DNA is TGCAGTGCTAGCCGGACAGGGGGGGGCTACACCTTC. It is translated as CSASRTGGGYTF.

This clonotype was detected many times. This chain joins TRBV11-2 and TRBJ2-7; the D gene is possibly TRBD2 (6 bases). The CDR3 runs to 13 residues. The germline CDR1 and CDR2 sequences are SGHAT and FQNNGV. With 4 bases removed from V and 9 bases from J, the gap between germline ends came to 16 bases. CDR3 nucleotide sequence: TGTGCCAGCAGCTCGAGGGACTTTGGTGGGCAGTACTTC. Amino acids: CASSSRDFGGQYF.

Ten or more counts support this clonotype. The J gene is TRBJ1-4, the V gene TRBV18, with D hard to call. Trimming pared 0 bases from V and 8 bases from J, leaving 7 bases between. Germline CDR1 is KGHSH and CDR2 is LQKENI. This CDR3 comprises 13 residues. The chain's CDR3 is CASSPPSSEKLFF. The CDR3 DNA follows: TGTGCCAGCTCACCACCTAGCTCCGAAAAACTGTTTTTT. Supplemented by reference TRBV18 and TRBJ1-4, the full variable domain reads NAGVMQNPRHLVRRRGQEARLRCSPMKGHSHVYWYRQLPEEGLKFMVYLQKENIIDESGMPKERFSAEFPKEGPSILRIQQVVRGDSAAYFCASSPPSSEKLFFGSGTQLSVL.

The CDR3, as DNA: TGCAGTGCTAGGCCAAGAGGGGTAGTGGCCGGGGAGCTGTTTTTT. Translation: CSARPRGVVAGELFF. This chain connects TRBV20-1 to TRBJ2-2; D tentatively reads TRBD1 or TRBD2 (5 bases each). V gave up 3 bases and J gave up 6 bases, with 17 bases separating them. This CDR3 comprises 15 residues. CDR1 DFQATT and CDR2 SNEGSKA come from the germline V gene (reference sequence).

As regards this clonotype: A much more abundant neighbour one base away suggests this may be a read error. This chain links TRBV7-2 with TRBJ1-6; D perhaps matches TRBD1 (5 bases). V lost 5 bases and J lost 7, with 15 bases in between. The CDR3 is made up of 15 amino acids. CDR1 is SGHTA and CDR2 is FQGNSA in the germline V gene. CDR3 nucleotide sequence: TGTGCCAGCAGCCCCCAGGGTCGGGGGAATTCACCCCTCCACTTT. Encoded protein: CASSPQGRGNSPLHF.

A few counts support this clonotype. The chain recombines TRBV4-1 with TRBJ1-1; D is uncertain. The CDR3 sequence is 14 residues long. V lost 4 bases, J lost 1 base, and 10 bases lay in between. CDR1 MGHRA and CDR2 YSYEKL come from the germline V gene. CDR3 sequence: CASSPEWGNTEAFF. The DNA of the CDR3 is TGCGCCAGCAGCCCCGAGTGGGGGAACACTGAAGCTTTCTTT.

The chain is built from TRBV5-1 and TRBJ1-1; D gene uncertain. Germline CDR1 and CDR2: SGHRS and YFSETQ. Trimming stripped 0 bases from V and 3 bases from J, with 9 bases between. The CDR3 is 14 residues long. The CDR3 nucleotides read TGCGCCAGCAGCTTGGCTTCTAGTGACACTGAAGCTTTCTTT. As protein: CASSLASSDTEAFF.

This clonotype occurred many times. The rearrangement links TRBV7-9 to TRBJ2-7; unclear D gene. The CDR3 sequence is 14 residues long. Trimming took off 4 bases at V and 4 bases at J, with 14 bases between the two ends. From germline, CDR1 is SEHNR and CDR2 FQNEAQ (reference sequence). CDR3 in amino acids: CASSYQQTPYEQYF. The CDR3 nucleotides read TGTGCCAGCAGCTACCAACAGACCCCTTACGAGCAGTACTTC.

The table lists this clonotype with a few counts. The chain recombines TRBV24-1 with TRBJ2-1; D perhaps matches TRBD1 (6 bases). Germline V CDR1 and CDR2: KGHDR, SFDVKD. This CDR3 spans 13 amino acids. V was cut by 5 bases and J by 6 bases, with 10 bases left in between. CDR3 in DNA: TGTGCCACCAGTGGGGGGCTCCTCAATGAGCAGTTCTTC. The encoded protein is CATSGGLLNEQFF.

This clonotype was picked up many times. The CDR3 protein is CASSEVGRPTDTQYF. In nucleotides, the CDR3 is TGTGCCAGCAGTGAAGTGGGGAGACCCACAGATACGCAGTATTTT. The chain employs TRBV2 and TRBJ2-3; D possibly corresponds to TRBD2 (5 bases). V lost 1 base and J lost 2, with 10 bases in between. The CDR3 has 15 residues. Germline-derived CDR1 and CDR2 are SNHLY and FYNNEI. The variable domain in full, completed from reference TRBV2 and TRBJ2-3, reads EPEVTQTPSHQVTQMGQEVILRCVPISNHLYFYWYRQILGQKVEFLVSFYNNEISEKSEIFDDQFSVERPDGSNFTLKIRSTKLEDSAMYFCASSEVGRPTDTQYFGPGTRLTVL.

This clonotype has a handful of counts. The chain uses TRBV18 and TRBJ2-3; 8 nucleotides align to TRBD1. The CDR3 is 15 residues long. V trimming: 1 base; J trimming: 4 bases; junction bases outside the gene matches: 4. CDR1 and CDR2 (germline): KGHSH, LQKENI. The CDR3 is CASSPQTGVADTQYF. CDR3 bases: TGTGCCAGCTCACCACAGACAGGGGTCGCAGATACGCAGTATTTT.